Following are 2 T cell receptor beta chains from one sample sequenced in a study of T cells in Graves' hyperthyroidism and ophthalmopathy. RNA transcripts provided the source from which TCR beta CDR3 regions were amplified. Researchers ran a first-round RT-PCR on the TCR CDR3 using the HTBI primer set. TCRdb ran MiXCR on the multiplex PCR reads and lists one entry per CDR3 protein. The data show 270,000 or so distinct CDR3 sequences, less than 30% seen once. Sequencing was done on a sample of blood. The receptor set was obtained from a middle-aged man with Graves' hyperthyroidism that later progressed to Graves' ophthalmopathy.

This clonotype was seen ten or more times. A much larger clone lies a single base off, so this may be a read error. V usage is TRBV7-2 and J usage is TRBJ2-5; 8 bases map to TRBD2. V shed 7 bases and J 1 base; nucleotides not matched to a gene: 5. The CDR3 runs to 14 residues. Germline CDR1 is SGHTA and CDR2 is FQGNSA. The CDR3 loop reads CASNLSGTQETQYF. The CDR3 DNA follows: TGTGCCAGCAACCTTAGCGGGACCCAAGAGACCCAGTACTTC.

This clonotype was seen ten or more times. The V gene is TRBV10-3, the J gene TRBJ1-1, with TRBD1 matching over 12 bases. The V and J ends lost 10 bases and 5 bases, in that order; junction bases with no gene match: 8. The CDR3 covers 14 residues. CDR1 and CDR2 (germline): ENHRY, SYGVKD. The CDR3 nucleotides read TGTGCCACCACCGGGGACAGGGGGCATACTGAAGCTTTCTTT. Amino acids: CATTGDRGHTEAFF.